This T cell receptor (beta chain) was captured in a study of post-analysis software for immune sequencing data. Study background: Disease courses included relapsing-remitting, secondary progressive and progressive-relapsing multiple sclerosis.

Researchers reported that TCR beta cDNA libraries carried unique molecular identifiers. TCRdb reprocessed the PCR reads with MiXCR, giving one entry per CDR3 protein. The repertoire consists of about 540,000 distinct CDR3 sequences, with less than 40% occurring once and the leading ten covering about 5.6%. As to this clonotype: Its target is not known.

Study-wide findings and caveats: Samples sharing a preparation batch grouped tightly together when assessed by F measure. Significantly lower normalized Chao1 diversity was found in patients with multiple sclerosis relative to controls. Four to six TRBV segments were more frequent in patients than controls; TRBV5-6, TRBV5-1 and TRBV20-1 belonged to this group.

V was pared by 0 bases and J by 3 bases, with 11 bases between. The CDR3 loop spans 14 amino acids. Looked up from germline, CDR1 is DFQATT and CDR2 is SNEGSKA (reference sequence). The sequenced sample consisted of blood. The TCR originated in a girl under 18 with multiple sclerosis. The chain links TRBV20-1 to TRBJ1-2, with D possibly being TRBD1 (5 bases). CDR3 region: CSARDLRGDYGYTF. For the CDR3, the DNA is TGCAGTGCTAGAGACCTGAGGGGAGACTATGGCTACACCTTC.